The rows below give T cell receptor beta chains drawn from one sample of a study of technical replicates of blood from a handful of donors. The repertoire was sequenced with immunoSEQ multiplex PCR; TCRdb's copy has only in-frame clones and lacks some. The repertoire consists of tens of thousands of clones, with 70% to 90% occurring once and the leading ten covering less than 6.5%. Material for sequencing was PBMCs. The receptor set was obtained from a human donor in good health. Some clones in this sample may be carry-over from other donors' samples. The CDR3 runs from the conserved cysteine through the conserved F or W. Size is omitted from some rows. Given values are once, few, many or a class for expanded clones.

>-|TRBJ1-5|TRBV10-3
CAISESLGGSNQPQHF
>few|TRBJ2-1|TRBV5-1
CASSFTLKTSGGALGQFF
>few|TRBJ1-5|TRBV18
CASSSSGIDQPQHF
>-|TRBJ2-6|TRBV5-5
CASSDPGQGLSGANVLTF
>-|TRBJ1-2|TRBV6-6
CASGYRAGGYGYTF
>-|TRBJ2-2|TRBV11-2
CASSSTDTGELFF
>-|TRBJ1-5|TRBV19
CASTYDEGTGHQPQHF
>-|TRBJ2-2|TRBV7-2
CASSPHAISGSTGELFF
>-|TRBJ2-3|TRBV7-7
CASSLGLRSTDTQYF
>-|TRBJ2-2|TRBV6-4
CASSLAGDTGELFF
>-|TRBJ1-1|TRBV6-5
CASSLWRGTEAFF
>once|TRBJ2-5|TRBV7-9
CASSSERIGTAGDTQYF
>-|TRBJ1-2|TRBV5-1
CASSLTGVANYGYTF
>-|TRBJ1-1|TRBV2
CASSARGGTEAFF
>-|TRBJ1-2|TRBV5-4
CATIGAGAYGYTF
>-|TRBJ2-1|TRBV6-6
CASSTGYASEQFF
>-|TRBJ2-2|TRBV7-2
CASSLSASTAGELFF
>-|TRBJ1-1|TRBV2
CASTRQRNTEAFF
>-|TRBJ1-6|TRBV7-2
CASRLTGVRNSPLHF
>-|TRBJ1-6|TRBV9
CASSAKDRDYRNSPLHF
>-|TRBJ2-2|TRBV7-6
CASSLALLGQGTGELFF
>-|TRBJ2-2|TRBV5-6
CASNSGLAENTGELFF
>-|TRBJ2-6|TRBV7-6
CASSPQATSGANVLTF
>once|TRBJ2-7|TRBV18
CASSPPTRDEQYF
>-|TRBJ1-1|TRBV7-2
CASSSTGLNTEAFF
>-|TRBJ2-5|TRBV4-1
CASSQTSGGETQYF
>-|TRBJ2-2|TRBV7-9
CAVIGRTSANTGELFF
>-|TRBJ1-6|TRBV5-1
CASSGGGNSPLHF
>-|TRBJ1-5|TRBV7-8
CASSFSNEYNQPQHF
>-|TRBJ2-2|TRBV9
CASSVEGLNTGELFF
>-|TRBJ2-3|TRBV6-1
CASSDGQRGTSTDTQYF
>-|TRBJ2-5|TRBV12-5
CASGLGGQAFQETQYF
>-|TRBJ1-2|TRBV19
CASVPAGFSGYTF
>-|TRBJ2-7|TRBV5-4
CASSLYGDSSYEQYF
>-|TRBJ2-1|TRBV29-1
CSVDRRASSEQFF
>-|TRBJ1-1|TRBV25-1
CASSFAVNTEAFF
>-|TRBJ1-6|TRBV9
CASSDREHYNSPLHF
>-|TRBJ2-7|TRBV5-4
CASSLASPPRGQRSQQYF
>-|TRBJ2-7|TRBV4-3
CASSPRERGEQYF
>-|TRBJ1-2|TRBV6-5
CASSSGQRGYTF
>many|TRBJ2-2|TRBV6-1
CASSGTAGPSGTTGELFF
>-|TRBJ2-3|TRBV7-2
CASSLVSGFSTDTQYF
>-|TRBJ1-4|TRBV29-1
CSVANRGGVLFF
>-|TRBJ2-1|TRBV5-4
CASSQVMGLSSYNEQFF
>few|TRBJ1-1|TRBV29-1
CSVTGYNTEAFF